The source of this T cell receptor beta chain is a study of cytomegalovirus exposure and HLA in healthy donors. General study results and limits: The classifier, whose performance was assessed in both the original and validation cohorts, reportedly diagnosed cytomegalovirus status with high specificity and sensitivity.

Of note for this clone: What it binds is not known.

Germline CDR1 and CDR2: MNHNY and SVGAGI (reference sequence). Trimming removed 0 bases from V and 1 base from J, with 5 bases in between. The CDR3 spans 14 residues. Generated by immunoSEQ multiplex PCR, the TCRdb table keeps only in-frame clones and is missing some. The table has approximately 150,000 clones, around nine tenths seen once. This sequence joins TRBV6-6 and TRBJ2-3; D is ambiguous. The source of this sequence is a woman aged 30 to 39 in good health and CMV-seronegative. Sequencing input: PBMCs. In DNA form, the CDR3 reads TGTGCCAGCAGTTACTCGATAGGCACAGATACGCAGTATTTT. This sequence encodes CASSYSIGTDTQYF.